These T cell receptor beta chains were read from a single sample in a study of blood T cells in healthy people across ages. TCRdb itself ran the 5' RACE reads through MiXCR, one entry per CDR3 protein. The sample lists about 1.8 million distinct CDR3 sequences, roughly 49% occurring once. Material for sequencing was blood. The receptors come from a woman between 35 and 50 years old in good health. The CDR3 runs from the conserved cysteine through the conserved F or W. D genes are given only for firm matches. A clone size is listed for some rows: how often the clone was seen (once, few, many), or a class if it is expanded.

d_call,clone_size,j_call,v_call,cdr3_aa,cdr3_nt
-,-,TRBJ2-5,TRBV4-3,CASSQDWQGRGQETQYF,TGCGCCAGCAGCCAAGATTGGCAGGGTAGGGGGCAAGAGACCCAGTACTTC
TRBD2,-,TRBJ2-1,TRBV3-1,CASSHGPLVGLADNEQFF,TGTGCCAGCAGCCACGGGCCCCTCGTGGGACTAGCGGACAATGAGCAGTTCTTC
-,-,TRBJ2-3,TRBV29-1,CSVQRDTDTQYF,TGCAGCGTTCAGAGGGACACAGATACGCAGTATTTT
-,-,TRBJ2-5,TRBV3-1,CASSQLRSQETQYF,TGTGCCAGCAGCCAATTACGGTCACAAGAGACCCAGTACTTC
-,few,TRBJ1-6,TRBV12-3/TRBV12-4,CASSPSPVSYNSPLHF,TGTGCCAGCAGTCCGAGCCCCGTCTCCTATAATTCACCCCTCCACTTT
-,-,TRBJ2-1,TRBV5-1,CASSLKSGHYNEQFF,TGCGCCAGCAGCTTGAAAAGCGGGCATTACAATGAGCAGTTCTTC
-,-,TRBJ2-5,TRBV6-1,CASSELTGVQETQYF,TGTGCCAGCAGTGAACTTACGGGGGTCCAAGAGACCCAGTACTTC
-,-,TRBJ1-1,TRBV7-3,CASSSQAGFWNTEAFF,TGTGCCAGCAGCTCGCAGGCGGGGTTTTGGAACACTGAAGCTTTCTTT
-,few,TRBJ2-4,TRBV12-3/TRBV12-4,CASSRLQAGVQYF,TGTGCCAGCAGTAGACTTCAGGCGGGCGTTCAGTACTTC
TRBD1,-,TRBJ2-1,TRBV20-1,CSALGRGPYEQFF,TGCAGTGCTTTGGGCAGGGGGCCTTATGAGCAGTTCTTC
TRBD1,-,TRBJ2-6,TRBV6-5,CASTEGAFGANVLTF,TGTGCCAGCACCGAGGGGGCTTTTGGGGCCAACGTCCTGACTTTC
-,-,TRBJ1-2,TRBV27,CASSLRQGPTYGYTF,TGTGCCAGCAGTTTACGGCAGGGTCCTACCTATGGCTACACCTTC
-,few,TRBJ2-7,TRBV7-2,CASSARLVGEQYF,TGTGCCAGCAGCGCCAGACTAGTTGGCGAGCAGTACTTC
TRBD1,-,TRBJ2-5,TRBV12-3/TRBV12-4,CASSFSWDRGKEEQYF,TGTGCCAGCAGTTTTAGCTGGGACAGGGGGAAAGAGGAGCAGTACTTC
-,-,TRBJ2-6,TRBV20-1,CSAGGGQASGANVLTF,TGCAGTGCCGGTGGGGGCCAAGCATCTGGGGCCAACGTCCTGACTTTC
TRBD1,-,TRBJ2-1,TRBV12-3/TRBV12-4,CAGSLTGSYNEQFF,TGTGCCGGCAGCCTGACAGGGTCCTACAATGAGCAGTTCTTC
TRBD1,-,TRBJ2-3,TRBV20-1,CSARDLGQGTGTQYF,TGCAGTGCTAGAGATCTGGGACAGGGCACAGGTACGCAGTATTTT
-,-,TRBJ2-4,TRBV28,CASQGGTLKNIQYF,TGTGCCAGCCAGGGAGGGACATTGAAAAACATTCAGTACTTC
-,few,TRBJ2-7,TRBV6-5,CASSPSRGSEQYF,TGTGCCAGCAGTCCAAGCCGGGGTTCCGAGCAGTACTTC
TRBD2,once,TRBJ2-1,TRBV24-1,CATSRPSGVDEQFF,TGTGCCACCAGTAGGCCTAGCGGGGTGGATGAGCAGTTCTTC
TRBD1,many,TRBJ2-7,TRBV13,CASSGPGQGGEQYF,TGTGCCAGCAGCGGTCCGGGACAGGGTGGCGAGCAGTACTTC
-,-,TRBJ2-7,TRBV2,CASSGRTRVVEYF,TGTGCCAGCAGTGGACGGACACGGGTCGTGGAGTACTTC
-,few,TRBJ2-7,TRBV21-1,CASSLAKIQGLYEQYF,TGTGCCAGCAGCCTAGCAAAGATTCAGGGACTCTACGAGCAGTACTTC
TRBD1,-,TRBJ1-2,TRBV6-5,CPSSYQGQGSEDGYTF,TGTCCCAGCAGTTACCAAGGACAGGGAAGTGAAGATGGCTACACCTTC
-,-,TRBJ2-5,TRBV20-1,CSAQPPSSETQYF,TGCAGTGCCCAACCCCCTAGCTCAGAGACCCAGTACTTC
TRBD2,few,TRBJ2-3,TRBV12-3/TRBV12-4,CASSLATSGGPPTQYF,TGTGCCAGCAGTTTAGCAACTAGCGGGGGGCCCCCTACGCAGTATTTT
-,-,TRBJ2-7,TRBV7-2,CASSLSGGKFGEQYF,TGTGCCAGCAGCTTATCCGGAGGGAAATTCGGCGAGCAGTACTTC
TRBD1,-,TRBJ2-7,TRBV5-1,CAGSLSGTGGGYEQYF,TGCGCCGGCAGCTTATCCGGGACAGGGGGCGGATACGAGCAGTACTTC
TRBD2,-,TRBJ2-3,TRBV9,CASSVSGTSGGALDTQYF,TGTGCCAGCAGCGTGTCGGGGACTAGCGGGGGGGCCTTAGATACGCAGTATTTT
TRBD2,-,TRBJ2-1,TRBV27,CASRFLSGREQFF,TGTGCCAGCAGATTCTTAAGCGGGAGGGAGCAGTTCTTC
TRBD1,once,TRBJ2-7,TRBV18,CASSHGQGFSEQYF,TGTGCCAGCTCACATGGACAGGGGTTTAGCGAGCAGTACTTC
-,few,TRBJ1-1,TRBV4-3,CASSQDWSWREAFF,TGCGCCAGCAGCCAAGATTGGAGCTGGCGTGAAGCTTTCTTT
-,once,TRBJ1-2,TRBV7-2,CASSLASSWGRDYGYTF,TGTGCCAGCAGCTTAGCCTCGAGTTGGGGCAGGGACTATGGCTACACCTTC
TRBD2,-,TRBJ2-5,TRBV7-9,CASSRTTALAGRLFETQYF,TGTGCCAGCAGCCGTACAACCGCCCTAGCGGGGCGCCTATTTGAGACCCAGTACTTC
TRBD1,-,TRBJ1-5,TRBV4-3,CASSQGFEDRQPQHF,TGCGCCAGCAGCCAGGGCTTCGAGGACAGGCAGCCCCAGCATTTT
TRBD2,-,TRBJ2-3,TRBV29-1,CSVPTSGGRTDTQYF,TGCAGCGTGCCGACTAGCGGGGGGCGGACAGATACGCAGTATTTT
TRBD1,-,TRBJ2-3,TRBV19,CASSARGQGPDTQYF,TGTGCCAGTAGTGCGCGCGGACAGGGGCCAGATACGCAGTATTTT
-,few,TRBJ2-3,TRBV7-2,CASSPRTADMDTQYF,TGTGCCAGCAGCCCTCGGACAGCTGACATGGATACGCAGTATTTT
-,-,TRBJ2-5,TRBV20-1,CSARDQGAGETQYF,TGCAGTGCTAGAGATCAAGGCGCAGGGGAGACCCAGTACTTC